The rows below give T cell receptor beta chains drawn from one sample of a study of blood T cell repertoires in COVID-19. Measured with immunoSEQ multiplex PCR; TCRdb has only the in-frame clones, and not every one. The table includes around 92,000 clones, approximately 86% detected once. Material for sequencing was peripheral blood. The receptors were sampled from a woman of 80 years or more with acute or convalescent COVID-19. CDR3s include the opening cysteine and the closing phenylalanine or tryptophan. The order of the fields is J gene, V gene, clone size, D gene, CDR3 protein. The D gene is left open where the match is weak. Clone size is given for some rows only: seen once, a few or many times, or a class if the clone is expanded.

J: TRBJ2-7; V: TRBV27; size: NA; D: NA; CDR3: CASSSQDKNYEQYF
J: TRBJ2-7; V: TRBV5-1; size: NA; D: TRBD1; CDR3: CASSLALGQGLWEQYF
J: TRBJ2-2; V: TRBV5-4; size: NA; D: NA; CDR3: CASSLDRTGELFF
J: TRBJ2-7; V: TRBV18; size: NA; D: NA; CDR3: CASSPRGEPTGEQYF
J: TRBJ2-5; V: TRBV4-2; size: NA; D: NA; CDR3: CASSQDGPPREETQYF
J: TRBJ2-7; V: TRBV7-2; size: NA; D: TRBD2; CDR3: CASRLTSGSRSYEQYF
J: TRBJ2-7; V: TRBV6-6; size: once; D: TRBD2; CDR3: CASRPGLQPSYEQYF
J: TRBJ2-7; V: TRBV6-5; size: NA; D: TRBD1; CDR3: CASSYSWDSTYEQYF
J: TRBJ2-6; V: TRBV19; size: NA; D: NA; CDR3: CASSIRHFSGANVLTF
J: TRBJ1-5; V: TRBV19; size: NA; D: NA; CDR3: CASSRRESNQPQHF
J: TRBJ2-7; V: TRBV12-3/TRBV12-4; size: NA; D: NA; CDR3: CASRNNQGSEQYF
J: TRBJ2-1; V: TRBV12-3/TRBV12-4; size: NA; D: NA; CDR3: CASSFFRAKQFF
J: TRBJ1-1; V: TRBV6-5; size: NA; D: NA; CDR3: CASSYRRGDTEAFF
J: TRBJ2-1; V: TRBV15; size: NA; D: TRBD2; CDR3: CATSRRLASVLWEQFF
J: TRBJ2-5; V: TRBV18; size: NA; D: TRBD1; CDR3: CASSPRTGQETQYF
J: TRBJ1-2; V: TRBV5-8; size: few; D: NA; CDR3: CASSPQGSYGYTF
J: TRBJ1-5; V: TRBV6-5; size: NA; D: NA; CDR3: CAIRLTASNQPQHF
J: TRBJ1-6; V: TRBV7-9; size: NA; D: NA; CDR3: CASSLGGSLNSPLHF
J: TRBJ2-7; V: TRBV5-6; size: once; D: TRBD1; CDR3: CASSLKGASYEQYF
J: TRBJ2-1; V: TRBV7-8; size: few; D: TRBD2; CDR3: CASSWTSGGYNEQFF
J: TRBJ2-5; V: TRBV18; size: NA; D: NA; CDR3: CASSRGQQETQYF
J: TRBJ2-7; V: TRBV11-3; size: NA; D: TRBD2; CDR3: CASSFSSAGKEYF
J: TRBJ2-7; V: TRBV27; size: NA; D: TRBD1; CDR3: CASSRDRDSYEQYF
J: TRBJ2-2; V: TRBV7-8; size: once; D: NA; CDR3: CASTLTGVNTGELFF
J: TRBJ2-2; V: TRBV24-1; size: NA; D: TRBD2; CDR3: CATSGIGLAGAGELFF
J: TRBJ2-4; V: TRBV28; size: NA; D: TRBD1; CDR3: CASSSTGVAKNIQYF
J: TRBJ1-5; V: TRBV19; size: NA; D: TRBD1; CDR3: CASKGDRGYQPQHF
J: TRBJ1-5; V: TRBV23-1; size: NA; D: TRBD1; CDR3: CASSQKPGEDRACNQPQHF
J: TRBJ2-1; V: TRBV5-5; size: NA; D: TRBD2; CDR3: CASSNPGLAGEPGGDEQFF
J: TRBJ1-1; V: TRBV5-1; size: NA; D: TRBD1; CDR3: CASSTGQGKAEAFF
J: TRBJ2-1; V: TRBV7-8; size: NA; D: TRBD2; CDR3: CASSYALAEAYNEQFF
J: TRBJ2-2; V: TRBV11-2; size: once; D: TRBD2; CDR3: CASSFPVGGSDTGELFF
J: TRBJ2-2; V: TRBV5-8; size: NA; D: NA; CDR3: CASSLHSREYTGELFF
J: TRBJ2-1; V: TRBV29-1; size: NA; D: TRBD1; CDR3: CSLSRDRGYNEQFF